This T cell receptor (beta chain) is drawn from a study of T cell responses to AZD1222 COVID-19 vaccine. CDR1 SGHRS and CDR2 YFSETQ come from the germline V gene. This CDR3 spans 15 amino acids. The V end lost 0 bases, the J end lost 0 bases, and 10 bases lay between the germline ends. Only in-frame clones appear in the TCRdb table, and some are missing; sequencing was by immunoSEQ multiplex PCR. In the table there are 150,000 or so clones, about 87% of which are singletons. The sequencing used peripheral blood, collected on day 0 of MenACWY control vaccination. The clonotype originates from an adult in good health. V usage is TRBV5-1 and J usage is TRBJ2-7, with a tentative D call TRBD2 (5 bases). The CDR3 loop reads CASSLGTGSSYEQYF. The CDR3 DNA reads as TGCGCCAGCAGCTTGGGGACGGGGAGCTCCTACGAGCAGTACTTC.